These 21 T cell receptor beta chains originate from one sample sequenced in a study of identical twins. TCRdb processed the 5' RACE reads anew with MiXCR; each CDR3 protein has one entry. The sample contains roughly 260,000 distinct CDR3 sequences, about 14% of which appear only once. Source material: memory (CD45RO+) T cells sorted from blood. Source of these receptors: a woman under 30 in good health.

This clonotype was recorded a few times. The chain carries TRBV20-1 and TRBJ1-6; D call uncertain. The CDR3 spans 15 residues. Germline values: CDR1 DFQATT, CDR2 SNEGSKA (reference sequence). V lost 3 bases, J lost 5 bases, and 14 bases lay in between. CDR3 loop: CSASNWRTNNSPLHF. CDR3 nucleotides: TGCAGTGCTAGTAACTGGCGTACGAATAATTCACCCCTCCACTTT.

V is TRBV10-2 and J is TRBJ1-1; D not resolved. Looked up from germline, CDR1 is WSHSY and CDR2 is SAAADI. V lost 6 bases, J lost 3 bases, and 8 bases lay in between. The CDR3 runs 12 residues. CDR3 coding DNA: TGCGCCAGCAGCCTCGTTTACACTGAAGCTTTCTTT. This codes for CASSLVYTEAFF.

This clonotype was detected a few times. V usage is TRBV29-1 and J usage is TRBJ2-3; TRBD2 might be the D (6 bases). Germline CDR1 SQVTM, CDR2 ANQGSEA. The V and J ends lost 4 bases and 2 bases respectively, with 19 bases between them. CDR3 size: 16 residues. The CDR3 region is CSVVVREKAYTDTQYF. As DNA, the CDR3 is TGCAGCGTTGTCGTACGGGAGAAAGCCTACACAGATACGCAGTATTTT.

V usage is TRBV27 and J usage is TRBJ1-6, with TRBD1 matching 9 bases. The CDR3 spans 14 residues. Germline-derived CDR1 and CDR2 are MNHEY and SMNVEV (reference sequence). J gave up 9 bases and V 6 bases, and 6 bases lay outside the gene matches. The DNA for the CDR3 is TGTGCCAGCAGACTACAGGGGGCGAGTTCACCCCTCCACTTT. Protein sequence: CASRLQGASSPLHF.

This clonotype has only a few counts. V and J are TRBV29-1 and TRBJ1-1, with 7 bases identical to TRBD1. The CDR3 is 15 residues long. After removal of 1 base from V and 4 bases from J, the junction contained 9 bases not matched to a gene. Per germline, CDR1 SQVTM and CDR2 ANQGSEA. The CDR3 bases are TGCAGCGTTGAAGTTTGGAGGGGGCGAGGCACTGAAGCTTTCTTT. Protein product: CSVEVWRGRGTEAFF.

This clonotype was seen a few times. V is TRBV6-2 or TRBV6-3 and J is TRBJ2-7, with D tentatively TRBD1 (5 bases). The ends were cut back, 2 bases at V and 3 bases at J, with 11 bases in the middle. Germline V CDR1 and CDR2: MNHEY, SVGEGT. The CDR3 is 14 amino acids. CDR3 protein: CASSYGDSRYEQYF. CDR3 bases: TGTGCCAGCAGTTACGGAGACAGCCGCTACGAGCAGTACTTC.

This clonotype was counted only a few times. The chain uses TRBV3-1 and TRBJ2-7; a possible D gene is TRBD1 (7 bases). V was pared by 6 bases and J by 4 bases, with 13 bases between. There are 13 residues in the CDR3. Germline lookup yields CDR1 LGHDT and CDR2 YNNKEL (reference sequence). CDR3 amino acids: CASSRQGGYEQYF. The CDR3 DNA sequence: TGTGCCAGCAGTAGACAGGGAGGATACGAGCAGTACTTC.

The chain employs TRBV30 and TRBJ1-5; D possibly corresponds to TRBD1 (6 bases). V lost 5 bases and J 0 bases, leaving 8 bases between the germline ends. This CDR3 contains 13 residues. Germline CDR1 and CDR2: GTSNPN and SVGIG (reference sequence). The chain's CDR3 is CAWGTNSNQPQHF. As DNA, the CDR3 is TGTGCCTGGGGGACAAATAGCAATCAGCCCCAGCATTTT.

A few counts support this clonotype. The chain carries TRBV6-5 and TRBJ1-1; no clear D. This CDR3 has 11 amino acids. Trimming took off 8 bases at V and 11 bases at J, with 15 bases between the two ends. Germline V lookup: CDR1 MNHEY, CDR2 SVGAGI. The CDR3 DNA is TGTGCCAGCGGTGACACACGTCGGGCTTTCTTT. Translated: CASGDTRRAFF.

The rearrangement joins TRBV20-1 to TRBJ2-3, with 8 bases lining up with TRBD2. Germline V lookup: CDR1 DFQATT, CDR2 SNEGSKA (reference sequence). This CDR3 is built from 16 residues. The V gene end was trimmed by 3 bases and the J gene end by 1 base; junction bases not matched to a gene: 9. The chain's CDR3 is CSASGGEAGGTDTQYF. The CDR3 nucleotides are TGCAGTGCTAGTGGGGGAGAAGCGGGAGGCACAGATACGCAGTATTTT.

The chain is built from TRBV2 and TRBJ2-3; no firm D call. Germline values: CDR1 SNHLY, CDR2 FYNNEI. V lost 3 bases, J lost 2 bases, and 6 bases lay in between. The CDR3 covers 13 residues. The CDR3 region is CASSDRFTDTQYF. CDR3 coding DNA: TGTGCCAGCAGTGACAGGTTCACAGATACGCAGTATTTT. The variable domain in full, completed from reference TRBV2 and TRBJ2-3, reads EPEVTQTPSHQVTQMGQEVILRCVPISNHLYFYWYRQILGQKVEFLVSFYNNEISEKSEIFDDQFSVERPDGSNFTLKIRSTKLEDSAMYFCASSDRFTDTQYFGPGTRLTVL.

At least ten counts were recorded for this clonotype. The chain couples TRBV5-1 to TRBJ1-1; unclear D gene. Germline CDR1 reads SGHRS; CDR2 reads YFSETQ. The CDR3 spans 11 residues. Trimming left V 2 bases short and J 6 bases short, with 5 bases between. CDR3 coding DNA: TGCGCCAGCAGCTTAGGTCCTGAAGCTTTCTTT. Protein: CASSLGPEAFF.

V gene TRBV15 combines with J gene TRBJ2-1; D is uncertain. V was pared by 0 bases and J by 9 bases, with 12 bases between. Germline loops: CDR1 LNHNV, CDR2 YYDKDF (reference sequence). The CDR3 is 14 residues long. This CDR3 reads CATSRDWRGSEQFF. The CDR3 DNA is TGTGCCACCAGCAGAGATTGGCGCGGAAGTGAGCAGTTCTTC.

This clonotype was seen only a few times. The rearrangement uses TRBV7-9 and TRBJ1-1; TRBD1 agrees at 10 bases. Germline loops: CDR1 SEHNR, CDR2 FQNEAQ (reference sequence). The CDR3 is 13 residues long. The trim removed 5 bases at V and 11 bases at J, leaving 8 bases unmatched. The chain's CDR3 is CASSLDRGRRAFF. The CDR3 coding sequence is TGTGCCAGCAGCCTAGACAGGGGGCGTAGGGCTTTCTTT.

This clonotype was detected ten times or more. The V and J genes are TRBV7-8 and TRBJ2-7; tentative D call: TRBD2 (7 bases). This CDR3 spans 15 amino acids. CDR1 and CDR2 (germline): SGHVS, FQNEAQ. V lost 2 bases and J 5 bases, leaving 16 bases between the germline ends. CDR3 nucleotide sequence: TGTGCCAGCAGCTTAACCCGGGGGGCGTGGGACGAGCAGTACTTC. Encoded protein: CASSLTRGAWDEQYF.

The chain recombines TRBV11-2 with TRBJ2-1; TRBD2 matches at 8 bases. The V segment lost 4 bases and the J segment 6 bases; nucleotides outside the gene matches: 8. The CDR3 spans 15 residues. In germline, CDR1 is SGHAT, CDR2 FQNNGV. The CDR3 loop is CASSSQGSGANEQFF. CDR3 DNA: TGTGCCAGCAGCTCCCAGGGTAGCGGGGCCAATGAGCAGTTCTTC.

This clonotype was detected many times. The chain uses TRBV7-2 and TRBJ2-2, with D unresolved. V lost 2 bases and J 5 bases, leaving 9 bases between the germline ends. The CDR3 spans 14 residues. Germline values: CDR1 SGHTA, CDR2 FQGNSA. CDR3 sequence reads: CASSLKAGTGELFF. DNA of the CDR3: TGTGCCAGCAGCTTAAAGGCCGGGACCGGGGAGCTGTTTTTT.

The chain is built from TRBV3-1 and TRBJ2-7, with TRBD2 matching 8 bases. Germline CDR1 and CDR2: LGHDT and YNNKEL (reference sequence). CDR3 size: 15 residues. The J segment lost 4 bases and the V segment lost 3 bases, leaving 8 bases of the junction unmatched. CDR3 loop: CASSQPGLAAYEQYF. The CDR3 coding sequence is TGTGCCAGCAGCCAGCCCGGACTAGCTGCGTACGAGCAGTACTTC.

This chain uses TRBV20-1 with TRBJ1-1; 7 bases align to TRBD1. The CDR3 spans 14 residues. V dropped 6 bases and J dropped 7; count of bases not matched to a gene: 14. Germline V gene data show CDR1 as DFQATT and CDR2 as SNEGSKA (reference sequence). CDR3 nucleotide sequence: TGCAGTGCCCTGAGGGCCCGACAGGGAGGTGAAGCTTTCTTT. Translated: CSALRARQGGEAFF.

In this sample, this clonotype turned up a few times. The J gene is TRBJ2-7, the V gene TRBV30, with a possible D match to TRBD2 (6 bases). The germline gives CDR1 GTSNPN, CDR2 SVGIG (reference sequence). V dropped 2 bases and J dropped 5 bases, with 13 bases sitting between them. The CDR3 totals 13 residues. The CDR3, as DNA: TGTGCCTGGAGTCCCACCTGGGGGGACGAGCAGTACTTC. It encodes CAWSPTWGDEQYF.

This clonotype turned up a few times. The chain uses TRBV12-3 or TRBV12-4 and TRBJ2-1; 9 nucleotides agree with TRBD2. V lost 4 bases, J lost 0 bases, and 7 bases stayed unmatched. This CDR3 comprises 17 residues. In DNA, the CDR3 is TGTGCCAGCAGTTCGGCCCGACTAGCGGTCTCCTACAATGAGCAGTTCTTC. It specifies CASSSARLAVSYNEQFF.